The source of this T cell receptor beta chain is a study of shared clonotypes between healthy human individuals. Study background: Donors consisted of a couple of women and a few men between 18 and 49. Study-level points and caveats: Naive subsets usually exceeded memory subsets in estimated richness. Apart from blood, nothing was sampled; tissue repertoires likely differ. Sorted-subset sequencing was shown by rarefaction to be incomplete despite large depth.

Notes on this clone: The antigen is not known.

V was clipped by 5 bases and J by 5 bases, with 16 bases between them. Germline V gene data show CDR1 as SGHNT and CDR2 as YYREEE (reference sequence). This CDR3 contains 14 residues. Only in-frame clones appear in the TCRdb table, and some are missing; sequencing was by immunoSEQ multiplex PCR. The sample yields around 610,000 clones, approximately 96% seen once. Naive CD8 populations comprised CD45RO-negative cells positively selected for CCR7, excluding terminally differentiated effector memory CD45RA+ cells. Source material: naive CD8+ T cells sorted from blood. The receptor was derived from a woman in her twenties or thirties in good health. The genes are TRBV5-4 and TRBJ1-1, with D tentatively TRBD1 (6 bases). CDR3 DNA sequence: TGTGCCAGCAGGTTTGAGGGGGGCGGAACTGAAGCTTTCTTT. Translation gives CASRFEGGGTEAFF. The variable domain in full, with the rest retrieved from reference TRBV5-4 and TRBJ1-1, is ETGVTQSPTHLIKTRGQQVTLRCSSQSGHNTVSWYQQALGQGPQFIFQYYREEENGRGNFPPRFSGLQFPNYSSELNVNALELDDSALYLCASRFEGGGTEAFFGQGTRLTVV.